The 26 T cell receptor beta chains given below trace back to one sample, sequenced in a study of shared clonotypes between healthy human individuals. Data came from immunoSEQ multiplex PCR; TCRdb stores just in-frame clones and leaves some out. The sample contains 2 million to 2.5 million clones, 80% to 95% of which appear only once. The sequenced sample consisted of naive CD4+ T cells from PBMCs. Regarding subset: CD45RA+ positively selected. The receptors originated from a man in his late teens or twenties in good health. Some clones in this sample may be carry-over from other donors' samples.

The chain joins TRBV27 to TRBJ2-1; 14 positions agree with TRBD2. Germline V gene lookup returns CDR1 MNHEY and CDR2 SMNVEV (reference sequence). J lost 5 bases, V lost 5 bases, and 5 bases had no gene match. The CDR3 totals 16 residues. The CDR3 coding sequence is TGTGCCAGCAGTCCCGAGACTAGCGGGAGGGACAATGAGCAGTTCTTC. Translated: CASSPETSGRDNEQFF.

In this sample, this clone turned up once. The V and J genes are TRBV11-2 and TRBJ2-7; no clear D gene. V gave up 1 base and J gave up 6 bases, with 7 bases separating them. The CDR3 sequence is 12 residues long. Germline lookup yields CDR1 SGHAT and CDR2 FQNNGV. CDR3 protein: CASSLVGGEQYF. CDR3 nucleotide sequence: TGTGCCAGCAGCTTAGTCGGCGGCGAGCAGTACTTC.

The chain couples TRBV27 to TRBJ2-1; a possible D gene is TRBD1 (6 bases). V shed 2 bases and J shed 3 bases, with 11 bases lying between them. The germline V gene encodes CDR1 MNHEY and CDR2 SMNVEV (reference sequence). This CDR3 is 15 amino acids long. The CDR3 loop reads CASSLTGWGYNEQFF. In nucleotides, the CDR3 is TGTGCCAGCAGTTTAACAGGGTGGGGCTACAATGAGCAGTTCTTC.

The genes are TRBV6-5 and TRBJ1-5, with TRBD1 as a possible D gene (6 bases). There are 14 residues in the CDR3. CDR1 is MNHEY and CDR2 is SVGAGI in the germline V gene. V lost 2 bases and J lost 3, with 8 bases in between. The CDR3, as DNA: TGTGCCAGCAGTTACCGACAGGACAATCAGCCCCAGCATTTT. This translates into CASSYRQDNQPQHF.

V gene TRBV6-5 combines with J gene TRBJ2-2; D is possibly TRBD1 (5 bases). With 7 bases removed from V and 6 bases from J, the gap between germline ends came to 9 bases. This CDR3 is built from 12 residues. Germline V gene data show CDR1 as MNHEY and CDR2 as SVGAGI. The CDR3 here is CASTRQSGELFF. The CDR3, as DNA: TGTGCCAGCACACGACAGTCCGGGGAGCTGTTTTTT.

The chain employs TRBV5-1 and TRBJ2-5; no firm D call. Germline-derived CDR1 and CDR2 are SGHRS and YFSETQ. This CDR3 is 17 amino acids long. V was pared by 0 bases and J by 0 bases, with 15 bases between. The CDR3 DNA reads TGCGCCAGCAGCTTGGTCCCAGAATCCACCAACCAAGAGACCCAGTACTTC. As protein: CASSLVPESTNQETQYF.

The chain uses TRBV29-1 and TRBJ2-5; D uncertain. Trimming took 4 bases from V and 9 from J, leaving 21 bases between them. The CDR3 loop spans 14 amino acids. Germline CDR1 SQVTM, CDR2 ANQGSEA. The CDR3 DNA sequence: TGCAGCGTTGTAAAGCCGGGCCTAAGGAGCCCCCAGTACTTC. It specifies CSVVKPGLRSPQYF.

The chain uses TRBV30 and TRBJ1-1; D uncertain. CDR1 is GTSNPN, CDR2 SVGIG, per germline (reference sequence). Trimming pared 2 bases from V and 2 bases from J, leaving 9 bases between. The CDR3 consists of 13 residues. CDR3 residues: CAWSLEFNTEAFF. In nucleotides, the CDR3 is TGTGCCTGGAGTCTGGAGTTTAACACTGAAGCTTTCTTT.

The chain has TRBV11-2 and TRBJ2-4; D perhaps matches TRBD2 (5 bases). Trimming removed 6 bases from V and 8 bases from J, with 20 bases in between. CDR1 and CDR2 (germline): SGHAT, FQNNGV. This CDR3 spans 15 amino acids. The CDR3 protein is CASRQPGTRHHIQYF. In nucleotides, the CDR3 is TGTGCCAGCAGGCAGCCGGGAACTAGGCATCACATTCAGTACTTC.

The chain joins TRBV4-1 to TRBJ2-1; 7 positions agree with TRBD2. CDR1 and CDR2 from the germline V gene are MGHRA and YSYEKL. This CDR3 comprises 14 residues. V shed 1 base and J 6 bases; nucleotides not matched to a gene: 3. The CDR3 reads CASSQVGGSNEQFF. CDR3 nucleotides: TGCGCCAGCAGCCAAGTGGGCGGGAGCAATGAGCAGTTCTTC.

The V gene is TRBV27, the J gene TRBJ2-3, with D possibly being TRBD2 (7 bases). Germline-derived CDR1 and CDR2 are MNHEY and SMNVEV (reference sequence). V lost 5 bases, J lost 4 bases, and 16 bases lay in between. This CDR3 comprises 15 residues. The chain's CDR3 is CASSRGLGGPDTQYF. The CDR3 DNA reads as TGTGCCAGCAGTCGGGGGCTGGGGGGGCCAGATACGCAGTATTTT.

This chain connects TRBV7-9 to TRBJ2-2, with 8 bases that match TRBD2. CDR1 and CDR2 (germline): SEHNR, FQNEAQ (reference sequence). The CDR3 has 13 residues. Unmatched junction bases numbered 1, after V lost 3 bases and J lost 7 bases. The DNA for the CDR3 is TGTGCCAGCAGCTTTACTAGCGGCGGGGAGCTGTTTTTT. This translates into CASSFTSGGELFF.

The rearrangement joins TRBV19 to TRBJ2-5; the D gene is possibly TRBD2 (6 bases). Germline loops: CDR1 LNHDA, CDR2 SQIVND (reference sequence). V was pared by 5 bases and J by 1 base, with 14 bases between. CDR3 size: 15 residues. The CDR3 spells CASSPIAGPQETQYF. The CDR3 DNA reads TGTGCCAGTAGTCCAATTGCGGGGCCCCAAGAGACCCAGTACTTC.

The chain has TRBV28 and TRBJ1-4; D not resolved. Germline V gives CDR1 MDHEN, CDR2 SYDVKM. The CDR3 has 14 amino acids. V shed 7 bases and J shed 5 bases, with 14 bases lying between them. CDR3 sequence reads: CASTMGSSNEKLFF. For the CDR3, the DNA is TGTGCCAGCACCATGGGCAGTAGCAATGAAAAACTGTTTTTT.

CDR3 protein: CASSVRPGSGGNTEAFF. The CDR3 DNA is TGTGCCAGCAGCGTAAGACCGGGGAGCGGAGGGAACACTGAAGCTTTCTTT. The V gene is TRBV9, the J gene TRBJ1-1; D is unclear. This CDR3 has 17 residues. V dropped 1 base and J dropped 1 base, with 17 bases sitting between them. The germline V gene encodes CDR1 SGDLS and CDR2 YYNGEE.

The chain couples TRBV28 to TRBJ2-5; D is unresolved. Trimming took off 8 bases at V and 1 base at J, with 14 bases between the two ends. Germline values: CDR1 MDHEN, CDR2 SYDVKM. The CDR3 runs 14 residues. The CDR3 sequence is CASGVGPTQETQYF. The CDR3, as DNA: TGTGCCAGCGGAGTCGGACCTACCCAAGAGACCCAGTACTTC.

J is TRBJ2-7 and V is TRBV7-9; perhaps TRBD1 as D (6 bases). The CDR3 totals 15 residues. Trimming took off 5 bases at V and 7 bases at J, with 21 bases between the two ends. The germline CDR1 and CDR2 sequences are SEHNR and FQNEAQ (reference sequence). Here the CDR3 DNA reads TGTGCCAGCAGCCCCCCCCGTGCAGGGGTGGGGGAGCAGTACTTC. This translates into CASSPPRAGVGEQYF.

This rearrangement joins TRBV2 to TRBJ1-4; D ambiguous. Germline values: CDR1 SNHLY, CDR2 FYNNEI. The CDR3 covers 12 residues. The CDR3 spells CGSSPQNEKLFF. The CDR3 nucleotides read TGTGGGTCCTCTCCCCAAAATGAAAAACTGTTTTTT.

This chain joins TRBV2 and TRBJ2-7, with 7 bases aligning to TRBD2. The CDR3 has 15 amino acids. CDR1 and CDR2 from the germline V gene are SNHLY and FYNNEI. The junction had 13 bases not matched to a gene; V was cut back by 4 bases and J by 7 bases. CDR3 in amino acids: CASSVWLAAPGEQYF. Written as DNA, the CDR3 is TGTGCCAGCAGTGTGTGGCTAGCGGCCCCGGGGGAGCAGTACTTC.

This chain uses TRBV28 with TRBJ1-3; D unresolved. V gave up 7 bases and J gave up 0 bases, with 10 bases separating them. This CDR3 comprises 14 residues. Germline CDR1 MDHEN, CDR2 SYDVKM. The CDR3 DNA reads TGTGCCAGCATGGGCAGATTCTCTGGAAACACCATATATTTT. Encoded protein: CASMGRFSGNTIYF.

The chain employs TRBV21-1 and TRBJ2-7. TRBV21-1 is a listed pseudogene. The CDR3 runs 19 residues. CDR3 region: CASSNEFGTPAIRAYEQYF. CDR3 in DNA: TGTGCCAGCAGCAATGAGTTTGGGACCCCAGCGATAAGGGCCTACGAGCAGTACTTC.

The chain uses TRBV6-1 and TRBJ2-4, with 7 bases matching TRBD1. The CDR3 length is 13 residues. CDR1 and CDR2 from the germline V gene are MNHNS and SASEGT. V lost 3 bases to trimming and J lost 4 bases; unmatched junction nucleotides: 0. CDR3 amino acids: CASSEDRKNIQYF. For the CDR3, the DNA is TGTGCCAGCAGTGAGGACAGGAAAAACATTCAGTACTTC.

The V gene is TRBV5-3, the J gene TRBJ2-2, with D perhaps matching TRBD1 (7 bases). TRBV5-3 has ORF status, its function being uncertain. The CDR3 contains 16 residues. The CDR3 region is CAPSPRRGRSTGELFF. The CDR3 DNA is TGTGCTCCAAGCCCGAGGAGGGGGCGAAGCACCGGGGAGCTGTTTTTT.

The CDR3 DNA is TGTGCCATCAGTGAGCGGGAGGGAAACTATGGCTACACCTTC. Protein sequence: CAISEREGNYGYTF. V usage is TRBV10-3 and J usage is TRBJ1-2, with no clear D. There are 14 residues in the CDR3. Germline lookup yields CDR1 ENHRY and CDR2 SYGVKD. Trimming took off 2 bases at V and 2 bases at J, with 9 bases between the two ends.

The chain is built from TRBV30 and TRBJ2-1, with TRBD2 matching over 7 bases. The CDR3 has 12 amino acids. J gave up 7 bases and V 7 bases, and 7 bases lay outside the gene matches. Germline CDR1 reads GTSNPN; CDR2 reads SVGIG (reference sequence). The CDR3 DNA is TGTGCCTTCGCGAGGCGGGAGAATGAGCAGTTCTTC. Protein: CAFARRENEQFF.

The V and J genes are TRBV5-6 and TRBJ2-1, with D perhaps TRBD2 (5 bases). The CDR3 has 17 residues. Germline lookup yields CDR1 SGHDT and CDR2 YYEEEE. Trimming shortened V by 0 bases and J by 0 bases, and 13 bases separated the two germline ends. For the CDR3, the DNA is TGTGCCAGCAGCTTGGGGCCACTGGGGAGCTCCTACAATGAGCAGTTCTTC. Translation gives CASSLGPLGSSYNEQFF.